A single T cell receptor beta chain is shown here with its context. These data are taken from a study of PD-1 blockade in mismatch repair-deficient tumors. V lost 6 bases to trimming and J lost 3 bases, with 22 bases between them. CDR1 and CDR2 (germline): MGHDK, SYGVNS. The CDR3 length is 17 residues. Three pembrolizumab responders had their TCRs sequenced. Generated by immunoSEQ multiplex PCR, the TCRdb table keeps only in-frame clones and is missing some. In the table there are about 120,000 clones, more than 85% of which are singletons. This chain connects TRBV25-1 to TRBJ2-3, with D possibly being TRBD1 (6 bases). The material was peripheral blood, obtained 44 weeks after starting pembrolizumab. This TCR was sampled from an adult with mismatch repair-deficient cancer. CDR3 amino acids: CASRGTPSDRLTDTQYF. The CDR3 bases are TGTGCCAGCAGAGGGACCCCTTCCGACAGGCTAACAGATACGCAGTATTTT. The whole variable domain, filled in from reference TRBV25-1 and TRBJ2-3, reads EADIYQTPRYLVIGTGKKITLECSQTMGHDKMYWYQQDPGMELHLIHYSYGVNSTEKGDLSSESTVSRIRTEHFPLTLESARPSHTSQYLCASRGTPSDRLTDTQYFGPGTRLTVL.